Below are 29 T cell receptor beta chains sequenced from a single sample in a study of Ad26.COV2.S vaccination and SARS-CoV-2 variants. Treatment defined: roughly 18 received Ad26.COV2.S at low or high dose, single or two shots; about 5 received placebo; per-sample allocation not given. Sampling was performed 63 days after the first vaccine or placebo injection. Assay: immunoSEQ multiplex PCR; the TCRdb copy retains only in-frame clones and omits some. The table has 300,000 to 400,000 clones, about 86% seen once; the top ten hold roughly 1.9%. The source material was peripheral blood, sampled in a trial of Ad26.COV2.S vaccine versus placebo. The receptors stem from a person aged 18-65 years who received the Ad26.COV2.S COVID-19 vaccine or a placebo.

This chain joins TRBV9 and TRBJ2-7, with 13 bases that match TRBD2. The CDR3 runs 15 residues. CDR1 and CDR2 (germline): SGDLS, YYNGEE. V dropped 5 bases and J dropped 4; count of bases not matched to a gene: 6. CDR3 coding DNA: TGTGCCAGCAGTCGATTGACTAGCGGGGGGTACGAGCAGTACTTC. Translating gives CASSRLTSGGYEQYF.

The rearrangement uses TRBV5-5 and TRBJ1-5; D possibly corresponds to TRBD1 (5 bases). V gave up 4 bases and J gave up 0 bases, with 11 bases separating them. Germline CDR1 SGHKS, CDR2 YYEKEE (reference sequence). This CDR3 is built from 15 residues. CDR3 residues: CASSVTGYSNQPQHF. DNA for the CDR3: TGTGCCAGCAGCGTAACAGGCTATAGCAATCAGCCCCAGCATTTT.

The chain combines TRBV30 with TRBJ2-7, with D uncertain. Germline CDR1 reads GTSNPN; CDR2 reads SVGIG (reference sequence). The CDR3 loop spans 11 amino acids. Trimming left V 0 bases short and J 4 bases short, with 4 bases between. DNA for the CDR3: TGTGCCTGGAGTGTACAGTACGAGCAGTACTTC. Translating it yields CAWSVQYEQYF. Full variable domain (rest looked up from reference TRBV30 and TRBJ2-7): SQTIHQWPATLVQPVGSPLSLECTVEGTSNPNLYWYRQAAGRGLQLLFYSVGIGQISSEVPQNLSASRPQDRQFILSSKKLLLSDSGFYLCAWSVQYEQYFGPGTRLTVT.

The CDR3 coding sequence is TGTGCCAGCAGTCCCCAGAGCTATGGCTACACCTTC. Its translation: CASSPQSYGYTF. The rearrangement uses TRBV12-3 or TRBV12-4 and TRBJ1-2; unclear D gene. V gave up 5 bases and J gave up 4 bases, with 8 bases separating them. The CDR3 contains 12 residues.

V gene TRBV19 combines with J gene TRBJ1-2; 10 bases fit TRBD1. Germline V gene data show CDR1 as LNHDA and CDR2 as SQIVND (reference sequence). The ends lost 4 bases at V and 2 bases at J; junction bases unmatched: 1. There are 14 residues in the CDR3. The DNA of the CDR3 is TGTGCCAGTAGTAGGACAGGGGGAAACTATGGCTACACCTTC. Protein: CASSRTGGNYGYTF.

The chain uses TRBV3-1 (or the pseudogene TRBV3-2) and TRBJ1-1; the D gene is possibly TRBD1 (5 bases). The CDR3 spans 18 residues. With 6 bases removed from V and 4 bases from J, the gap between germline ends came to 27 bases. Germline lookup yields CDR1 LGHDT and CDR2 YNNKEL (reference sequence). The CDR3 loop is CASSKGLVSGRGATEAFF. The CDR3 coding sequence is TGTGCCAGCAGTAAAGGGTTAGTAAGTGGGCGCGGGGCCACTGAAGCTTTCTTT.

This clone turned up a few times. The chain links TRBV6-1 to TRBJ2-2, with no clear D. The CDR3 loop spans 13 amino acids. V was cut by 0 bases and J by 9 bases, with 8 bases left in between. Germline V gives CDR1 MNHNS, CDR2 SASEGT. The DNA for the CDR3 is TGTGCCAGCAGTGAAGCGAATTCCAGGGAGCTGTTTTTT. This gives the protein CASSEANSRELFF.

V gene TRBV2 combines with J gene TRBJ1-1; 8 nucleotides line up with TRBD1. CDR3 length: 12 residues. The junction had 2 bases not matched to a gene; V was cut back by 8 bases and J by 3 bases. Germline CDR1 and CDR2: SNHLY and FYNNEI. CDR3 loop: CASGTGYTEAFF. CDR3 coding DNA: TGTGCCAGCGGGACAGGATACACTGAAGCTTTCTTT.

This clone was counted once. The chain has TRBV21-1 and TRBJ1-3; the table assigns TRBD1, which was not confirmed against the DNA. TRBV21-1 is designated a pseudogene. This CDR3 region has 18 residues. This chain's CDR3 is CASSKTEQGGFSGNTIYF. CDR3 nucleotides: TGTGCCAGCAGCAAAACCGAGCAGGGGGGCTTTTCTGGAAACACCATATATTTT.

This chain joins TRBV6-5 and TRBJ1-3, with TRBD1 matching 11 bases. From germline, CDR1 is MNHEY and CDR2 SVGAGI. V shed 7 bases, J shed 4 bases, and the junction held 6 bases outside the gene matches. The CDR3 contains 15 residues. The CDR3 DNA sequence: TGTGCCAGCACCCGGACAGGGGGCGTGGGAAACACCATATATTTT. Its protein product is CASTRTGGVGNTIYF.

There are a few counts of this clone. The CDR3 loop reads CASSLWAGGSNSPLHF. The DNA of the CDR3 is TGTGCCAGCAGCTTATGGGCAGGGGGCTCTAATTCACCCCTCCACTTT. V gene TRBV5-4 combines with J gene TRBJ1-6; TRBD1 aligns across 8 bases. Germline CDR1 SGHNT, CDR2 YYREEE (reference sequence). The CDR3 runs 16 residues. J was trimmed by 6 bases and V by 2 bases; bases with no gene match: 7.

The CDR3 here is CSAERGLNYGYTF. The CDR3 region has the DNA TGCAGCGCCGAGAGGGGGCTCAACTATGGCTACACCTTC. J is TRBJ1-2 and V is TRBV29-1; 7 bases line up with TRBD1. The CDR3 totals 13 residues. Germline CDR1 and CDR2: SQVTM and ANQGSEA. V dropped 7 bases and J dropped 2; count of bases not matched to a gene: 7.

This rearrangement joins TRBV27 to TRBJ2-1; D is tentatively TRBD1 or TRBD2 (5 bases each). Trimming pared 5 bases from V and 9 bases from J, leaving 11 bases between. This CDR3 is 12 amino acids long. Germline CDR1 is MNHEY and CDR2 is SMNVEV (reference sequence). The CDR3: CASSPWGTEQFF. For the CDR3, the DNA is TGTGCCAGCAGTCCATGGGGGACTGAGCAGTTCTTC.

About this clone itself: One end of the junction does not line up with germline, which may come from a read error. Other DNA sequences within the sample encode an identical CDR3. The CDR3 loop is CASSPTGTNSPLHF. CDR3 sequence (DNA): TGTGCCAGTAGTCCGACCGGGACCAATTCACCCCTCCATTTT. This chain links TRBV19 with TRBJ1-6; TRBD1 might be the D (5 bases). CDR1 and CDR2 from the germline V gene are LNHDA and SQIVND (reference sequence). The CDR3 runs 14 residues.

The rearrangement uses TRBV6-7 and TRBJ2-7; TRBD2 matches at 7 bases. TRBV6-7 is an ORF; its function is uncertain. The CDR3 has 19 residues. The J segment lost 1 base and the V segment lost 5 bases, leaving 20 bases of the junction unmatched. CDR3 loop: CASSPQWGGVPIKSYEQYF. CDR3 DNA sequence: TGTGCCAGCAGTCCCCAATGGGGAGGGGTCCCCATAAAGTCCTACGAGCAGTACTTC.

The chain links TRBV10-3 to TRBJ2-7; TRBD1 might be the D (6 bases). The CDR3 runs to 14 residues. Germline V gives CDR1 ENHRY, CDR2 SYGVKD. V was pared by 3 bases and J by 2 bases, with 11 bases between. CDR3 sequence reads: CAISERTAAYEQYF. In nucleotides, the CDR3 is TGTGCCATCAGTGAACGGACAGCAGCCTACGAGCAGTACTTC.

CDR3 sequence reads: CASSLEARGGTDTQYF. CDR3 DNA: TGTGCCAGCAGCCTCGAAGCTCGGGGGGGAACAGATACGCAGTATTTT. The rearrangement joins TRBV2 to TRBJ2-3; 8 nucleotides line up with TRBD2. There are 16 residues in the CDR3. The V segment lost 6 bases and the J segment 3 bases; nucleotides outside the gene matches: 11. Germline V lookup: CDR1 SNHLY, CDR2 FYNNEI.

The chain is built from TRBV19 and TRBJ1-1; D possibly corresponds to TRBD1 (5 bases). V lost 7 bases and J lost 3, with 18 bases in between. This CDR3 has 15 amino acids. CDR1 is LNHDA and CDR2 is SQIVND in the germline V gene (reference sequence). CDR3 nucleotides: TGTGCCAGTACCCAAACTCCCCAGGGAGACACTGAAGCTTTCTTT. Its protein is CASTQTPQGDTEAFF.

Comment on this clone: Other DNA sequences within the sample encode an identical CDR3. V is TRBV10-3 and J is TRBJ2-7; D is ambiguous. This CDR3 contains 13 residues. Trimming shortened V by 6 bases and J by 0 bases, and 9 bases separated the two germline ends. Germline CDR1 is ENHRY and CDR2 is SYGVKD. The DNA for the CDR3 is TGTGCCATCAGCGGGCAGAGCTCCTACGAGCAGTACTTC. As protein: CAISGQSSYEQYF.

This chain joins TRBV5-1 and TRBJ2-1; D unresolved. V was shortened by 0 bases and J by 8 bases, with 12 bases between the two germline ends. CDR1 is SGHRS and CDR2 is YFSETQ in the germline V gene. The CDR3 has 14 residues. CDR3 region: CASSLGSRYDEQFF. The CDR3 bases are TGCGCCAGCAGCTTGGGATCTCGATACGATGAGCAGTTCTTC.

About this clone: Other DNA sequences in the same sample also yield this CDR3. The chain joins TRBV3-1 (or the pseudogene TRBV3-2) to TRBJ2-5; possible D gene TRBD2, 7 bases. The CDR3 covers 13 residues. Germline CDR1 LGHDT, CDR2 YNNKEL (reference sequence). V lost 2 bases to trimming and J lost 4 bases, with 8 bases between them. The CDR3 sequence: CASSQRGGETQYF. The CDR3 nucleotides are TGTGCCAGCAGCCAAAGGGGGGGAGAGACCCAGTACTTC.

The rearrangement uses TRBV19 and TRBJ1-1; D unclear. Germline V gene data show CDR1 as LNHDA and CDR2 as SQIVND (reference sequence). This CDR3 has 15 residues. The ends were cut back, 2 bases at V and 4 bases at J, with 14 bases in the middle. The CDR3 DNA reads TGTGCCAGTAGTATACTTAAAACCCACACCACTGAAGCTTTCTTT. Protein: CASSILKTHTTEAFF.

The CDR3 region has the DNA TGTGCCAGCAGTGAGTGGAGGGTTGACTATGGCTACACCTTC. This codes for CASSEWRVDYGYTF. The chain links TRBV2 to TRBJ1-2; unclear D gene. The V gene lost 3 bases and the J gene lost 3 bases, with 11 bases spanning the gap. The CDR3 consists of 14 residues. Germline V gene lookup returns CDR1 SNHLY and CDR2 FYNNEI.

V and J are TRBV3-1 (or the pseudogene TRBV3-2) and TRBJ1-2; D is possibly TRBD1 (6 bases). This CDR3 is built from 19 residues. Trimming took off 0 bases at V and 2 bases at J, with 22 bases between the two ends. Germline V gene data show CDR1 as LGHDT and CDR2 as YNNKEL (reference sequence). The CDR3 DNA is TGTGCCAGCAGCCAAGAGTTTTTGGGGGTCGTAGGGGGAAACTATGGCTACACCTTC. It specifies CASSQEFLGVVGGNYGYTF.

This clone appeared once. Distinct nucleotide sequences in the sample also encode this CDR3. The chain has TRBV20-1 and TRBJ2-5; maybe TRBD1 (7 bases). The CDR3 is made up of 14 amino acids. CDR1 and CDR2 from the germline V gene are DFQATT and SNEGSKA (reference sequence). V was trimmed by 3 bases and J by 5 bases, leaving 16 bases between them. The CDR3 loop is CSASLSSGGETQYF. CDR3 nucleotides: TGCAGTGCTAGTCTATCATCAGGGGGGGAGACCCAGTACTTC.

The chain links TRBV11-2 to TRBJ2-3; possibly TRBD1 for D (6 bases). Germline V CDR1 and CDR2: SGHAT, FQNNGV. The CDR3 is made up of 15 amino acids. The V gene lost 0 bases and the J gene lost 8 bases, with 15 bases spanning the gap. In DNA form, the CDR3 reads TGTGCCAGCAGCTTAGAAGGGGCCCGAGGGGGTACGCAGTATTTT. Translation: CASSLEGARGGTQYF.

The V and J genes are TRBV11-3 and TRBJ2-1, with D perhaps TRBD1 or TRBD2 (5 bases each). The CDR3 is 15 residues long. Trimming removed 1 base from V and 0 bases from J, with 7 bases in between. The germline gives CDR1 SGHNT, CDR2 YENEEA. In nucleotides, the CDR3 is TGTGCCAGCAGCTTAGGGGGGACCTCCTACAATGAGCAGTTCTTC. Protein: CASSLGGTSYNEQFF.

V usage is TRBV24-1 and J usage is TRBJ2-1, with a possible D match to TRBD2 (6 bases). CDR3 size: 13 residues. With 4 bases removed from V and 9 bases from J, the gap between germline ends came to 12 bases. Per the germline V gene, CDR1 is KGHDR and CDR2 is SFDVKD. CDR3 in DNA: TGTGCCACCAGTGACCGACTAGGTAGTGAGCAGTTCTTC. As protein: CATSDRLGSEQFF.

This clone was recorded once. The V call is TRBV5-1, the J call TRBJ2-7; 7 nucleotides match TRBD1. Germline trimming cut 3 bases from V and 2 bases from J; bases unmatched to any gene: 5. Germline CDR1 SGHRS, CDR2 YFSETQ. This CDR3 has 14 residues. The CDR3 here is CASSSGQRTYEQYF. CDR3 DNA: TGCGCCAGCAGCTCGGGACAGAGGACCTACGAGCAGTACTTC.